This TCR beta chain was found in a study of cytomegalovirus exposure and HLA in healthy donors. Study results and limitations: In a later analysis, CMV-associated beta chains were mostly HLA-associated, it appeared. Later, an analysis showed that TCR beta chains associated with HLA were more clonally expanded than others that were equally common. The classifier reportedly diagnosed cytomegalovirus status with high sensitivity and specificity. Association of 16,951 TCR beta sequences with HLA alleles was found at 0.05 false discovery rate in a later analysis.

To note about this clone: Its antigen is not identified.

Amplification used 60 Vbeta primers and 13 Jbeta primers. Some clones are missing from TCRdb's copy, which holds only in-frame ones; the method was immunoSEQ multiplex PCR. The sample has 140,000 to 150,000 clones, about 76% seen once. Sequencing was done on a sample of PBMCs. The TCR was taken from a male donor in good health and CMV-seronegative.

The CDR3 DNA reads as TGTGCCAGCAGCTTAGGTGCTAGCGGCTTCTACGAGCAGTACTTC. Amino acids: CASSLGASGFYEQYF. J is TRBJ2-7 and V is TRBV7-2; 7 nucleotides agree with TRBD2. Trimming took 1 base from V and 3 from J; bases not matched to a gene: 6. CDR1 is SGHTA and CDR2 is FQGNSA in the germline V gene. CDR3 size: 15 residues.